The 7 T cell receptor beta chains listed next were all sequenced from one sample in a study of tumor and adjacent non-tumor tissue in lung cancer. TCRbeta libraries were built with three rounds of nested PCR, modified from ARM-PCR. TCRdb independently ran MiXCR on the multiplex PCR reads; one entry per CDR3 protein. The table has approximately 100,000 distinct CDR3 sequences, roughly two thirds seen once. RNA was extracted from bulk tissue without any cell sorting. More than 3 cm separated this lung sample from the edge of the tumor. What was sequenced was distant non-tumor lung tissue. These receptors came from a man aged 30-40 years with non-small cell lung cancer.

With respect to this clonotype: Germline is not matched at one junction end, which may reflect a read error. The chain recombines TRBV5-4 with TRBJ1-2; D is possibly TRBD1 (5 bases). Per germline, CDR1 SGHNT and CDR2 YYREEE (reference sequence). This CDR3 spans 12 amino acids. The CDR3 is CASSLDGAGYSF. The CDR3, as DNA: TGTGCCAGCAGCTTGGACGGGGCGGGCTACAGCTTC.

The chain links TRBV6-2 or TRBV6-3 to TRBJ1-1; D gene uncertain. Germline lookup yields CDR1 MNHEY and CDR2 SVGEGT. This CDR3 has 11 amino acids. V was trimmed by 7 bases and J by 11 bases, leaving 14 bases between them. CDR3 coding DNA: TGTGCCAGCACTGGGGAACTTGAGGCTTTCTTT. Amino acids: CASTGELEAFF.

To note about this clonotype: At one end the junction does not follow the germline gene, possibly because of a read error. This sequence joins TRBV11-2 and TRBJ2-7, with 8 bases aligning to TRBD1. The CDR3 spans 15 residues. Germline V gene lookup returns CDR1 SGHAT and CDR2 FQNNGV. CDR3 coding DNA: TGTGCCAGCAGCTTATCGGGGACAGGCGGCTACAAGCAGTACTTC. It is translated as CASSLSGTGGYKQYF.

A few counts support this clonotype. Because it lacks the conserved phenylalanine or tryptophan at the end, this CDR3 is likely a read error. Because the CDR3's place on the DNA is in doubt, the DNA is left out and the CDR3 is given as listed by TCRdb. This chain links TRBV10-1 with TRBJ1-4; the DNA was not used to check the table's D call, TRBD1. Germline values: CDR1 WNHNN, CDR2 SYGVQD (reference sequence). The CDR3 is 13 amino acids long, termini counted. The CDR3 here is CASSNGTTLPFAV.

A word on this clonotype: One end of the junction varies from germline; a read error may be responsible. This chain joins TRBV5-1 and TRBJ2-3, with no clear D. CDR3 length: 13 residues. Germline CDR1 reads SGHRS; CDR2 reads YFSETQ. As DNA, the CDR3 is TGCGCCACCAGCCTACCGAACTCAGATACGCAGTATTTT. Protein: CATSLPNSDTQYF. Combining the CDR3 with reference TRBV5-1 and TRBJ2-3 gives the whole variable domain KAGVTQTPRYLIKTRGQQVTLSCSPISGHRSVSWYQQTPGQGLQFLFEYFSETQRNKGNFPGRFSGRQFSNSRSEMNVSTLELGDSALYLCATSLPNSDTQYFGPGTRLTVL.

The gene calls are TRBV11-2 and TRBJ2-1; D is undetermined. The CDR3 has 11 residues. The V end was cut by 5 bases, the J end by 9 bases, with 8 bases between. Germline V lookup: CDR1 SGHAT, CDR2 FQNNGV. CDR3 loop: CASSLHSEQFF. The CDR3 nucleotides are TGTGCCAGCAGCCTCCACAGTGAGCAGTTCTTC.

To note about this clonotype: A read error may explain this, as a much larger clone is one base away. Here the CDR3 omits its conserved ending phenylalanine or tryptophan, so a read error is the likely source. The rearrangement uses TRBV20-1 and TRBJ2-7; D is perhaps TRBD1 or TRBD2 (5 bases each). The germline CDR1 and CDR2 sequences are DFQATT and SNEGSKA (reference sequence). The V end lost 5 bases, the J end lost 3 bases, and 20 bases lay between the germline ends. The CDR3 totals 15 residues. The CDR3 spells CSADPLGEISYEQYL. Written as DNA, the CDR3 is TGCAGTGCTGACCCTCTGGGGGAGATTAGCTACGAGCAGTACTTA.